The 5 T cell receptor beta chains presented below share a single source sample, sequenced in a study of T cells in Graves' hyperthyroidism and ophthalmopathy. Amplified TCR beta CDR3 regions derived from RNA transcripts. The HTBI primer set drove a first-round RT-PCR of the TCR CDR3. TCRdb processed the multiplex PCR reads anew with MiXCR; each CDR3 protein has one entry. The sample holds about 740,000 distinct CDR3 sequences, 13% to 15% seen once. Sequencing input: blood. Receptor source: a woman aged 18-29 years with Graves' hyperthyroidism.

V gene TRBV2 combines with J gene TRBJ2-5; a possible D gene is TRBD1 (6 bases). Germline V lookup: CDR1 SNHLY, CDR2 FYNNEI. The V end was cut by 5 bases, the J end by 4 bases, with 17 bases between. The length of the CDR3 is 15 residues. CDR3 nucleotides: TGTGCCAGCAGTAGACGGGCAGGGGCAACAGAGACCCAGTACTTC. This sequence encodes CASSRRAGATETQYF. Supplemented by reference TRBV2 and TRBJ2-5, the full variable domain reads EPEVTQTPSHQVTQMGQEVILRCVPISNHLYFYWYRQILGQKVEFLVSFYNNEISEKSEIFDDQFSVERPDGSNFTLKIRSTKLEDSAMYFCASSRRAGATETQYFGPGTRLLVL.

This chain joins TRBV13 and TRBJ2-7; 7 nucleotides align to TRBD2. J was trimmed by 6 bases and V by 6 bases; bases with no gene match: 5. The CDR3 runs to 12 residues. Germline CDR1 reads PRHDT; CDR2 reads FYEKMQ (reference sequence). In DNA form, the CDR3 reads TGTGCCAGCAGTCCTGGGAGGGCCGAGCAGTACTTC. Its protein product is CASSPGRAEQYF.

The table lists this clonotype with a few counts. The chain is built from TRBV15 and TRBJ2-1; D tentatively reads TRBD1 or TRBD2 (5 bases each). CDR1 is LNHNV, CDR2 YYDKDF, per germline (reference sequence). Between the trimmed V and J ends, which lost 8 bases and 9 bases, there was a span of 11 bases. This CDR3 region has 11 residues. The CDR3 spells CATDYRGEQFF. The CDR3 DNA is TGTGCCACCGACTATAGGGGTGAGCAGTTCTTC. The variable domain in full, with the rest retrieved from reference TRBV15 and TRBJ2-1, is DAMVIQNPRYQVTQFGKPVTLSCSQTLNHNVMYWYQQKSSQAPKLLFHYYDKDFNNEADTPDNFQSRRPNTSFCFLDIRSPGLGDTAMYLCATDYRGEQFFGPGTRLTVL.

The chain joins TRBV24-1 to TRBJ1-2, with D perhaps matching TRBD1 (6 bases). This CDR3 contains 12 residues. V lost 4 bases, J lost 4 bases, and 6 bases lay in between. From germline, CDR1 is KGHDR and CDR2 SFDVKD. Here the CDR3 reads CATSEGGYGYTF. The CDR3 region has the DNA TGTGCCACCAGTGAAGGGGGCTATGGCTACACCTTC.

This clonotype was found many times. The rearrangement uses TRBV7-9 and TRBJ1-1, with TRBD1 matching 8 bases. V lost 9 bases and J lost 4; bases outside the gene matches: 7. Germline CDR1 SEHNR, CDR2 FQNEAQ (reference sequence). This CDR3 has 13 residues. The CDR3, as DNA: TGTGCCAGTTCAGGGGGCGTGGGCACTGAAGCTTTCTTT. Protein: CASSGGVGTEAFF.